This T cell receptor (beta chain) was observed in a study of PD-1 blockade in classical Hodgkin lymphoma. Study-level points and caveats: Prior therapy or disease activity may underlie the repertoire differences, whose causes remain undefined. CD4+ TCR diversity, unlike CD8+, climbed significantly by C4D1. Individuals initiating nivolumab under 1 year after ASCT were excluded. Prior to therapy, complete responders displayed diversity much like that of newly diagnosed patients.

This clone showed up just once. What it recognizes is unknown. Repertoires were generated with immunoSEQ multiplex PCR, while TCRdb's copy carries only in-frame clones and drops some. The data contain 40,000 to 55,000 clones, roughly 90% of them singletons. With 5 bases clipped from V and 5 bases from J, the junction kept 19 bases outside the gene matches. CDR1 is ENHRY and CDR2 is SYGVKD in the germline V gene. The CDR3 contains 19 residues. All patients experienced relapse after autologous stem cell transplantation, and brentuximab vedotin exposure was variable. The origin of this receptor is a human donor with classical Hodgkin lymphoma. This sequence joins TRBV10-3 and TRBJ2-2; 8 bases fit TRBD2. The starting material was peripheral blood mononuclear cells (PBMCs), obtained at baseline. For the CDR3, the DNA is TGTGCCATCAGTCATACAGGTTTTATCCTGGTAGCGGGGACCGGGGAGCTGTTTTTT. Its protein product is CAISHTGFILVAGTGELFF.